What follows are 32 T cell receptor beta chains derived from one specimen sequenced in a study of T cells after yellow fever vaccination. TCRdb called the 5' RACE reads again in MiXCR, with one record for every CDR3 protein. The profile shows 75,000 to 100,000 distinct CDR3 sequences, roughly 9% of them singletons. The material sequenced was CD8+ T cells not binding an NS4B(214-222) dextramer, sorted from PBMCs, taken less than 18 days after the first yellow fever vaccination. These receptors were collected from a man aged 18-30 years who received the YFV17D yellow fever vaccine.

This clonotype was counted ten times or more. The chain recombines TRBV4-1 with TRBJ2-1, with 9 bases fitting TRBD2. The J segment lost 8 bases and the V segment lost 0 bases, leaving 8 bases of the junction unmatched. This CDR3 is built from 16 residues. Germline CDR1 is MGHRA and CDR2 is YSYEKL. CDR3 DNA sequence: TGCGCCAGCAGCCAAGATTTCAGCGGGGGGATTTATGAGCAGTTCTTC. As protein: CASSQDFSGGIYEQFF.

This clonotype was seen only a few times. This sequence joins TRBV7-2 and TRBJ2-6, with D hard to call. V was clipped by 1 base and J by 2 bases, with 9 bases between them. This CDR3 has 16 residues. The germline V gene encodes CDR1 SGHTA and CDR2 FQGNSA. CDR3 nucleotide sequence: TGTGCCAGCAGCTTAGACCGTGCCACTGGGGCCAACGTCCTGACTTTC. It translates to CASSLDRATGANVLTF. Filled out from reference TRBV7-2 and TRBJ2-6, the complete variable domain reads GAGVSQSPSNKVTEKGKDVELRCDPISGHTALYWYRQSLGQGLEFLIYFQGNSAPDKSGLPSDRFSAERTGGSVSTLTIQRTQQEDSAVYLCASSLDRATGANVLTFGAGSRLTVL.

CDR3 sequence (DNA): TGCGCCAGCAGCGTAACCGGGACAGGAGACGTAACGAACACCGGGGAGCTGTTTTTT. Translated, it gives CASSVTGTGDVTNTGELFF. The chain uses TRBV5-1 and TRBJ2-2; 8 nucleotides agree with TRBD1. Per the germline V gene, CDR1 is SGHRS and CDR2 is YFSETQ. V dropped 4 bases and J dropped 0; count of bases not matched to a gene: 14. CDR3 length equals 19 residues.

The V gene is TRBV3-1, the J gene TRBJ1-2; possibly TRBD1 for D (5 bases). CDR1 and CDR2 from the germline V gene are LGHDT and YNNKEL (reference sequence). This CDR3 is 15 amino acids long. Deletions cut 0 bases from V and 2 bases from J, with 10 bases between. This CDR3 is CASSQDRGANYGYTF. The CDR3 nucleotides read TGTGCCAGCAGCCAAGATCGTGGGGCGAACTATGGCTACACCTTC.

The chain carries TRBV7-9 and TRBJ2-3, with 7 bases matching TRBD2. The germline gives CDR1 SEHNR, CDR2 FQNEAQ (reference sequence). V was pared by 5 bases and J by 1 base, with 6 bases of the junction left unmatched. CDR3 length: 15 residues. The CDR3 sequence: CASSPGGDRTDTQYF. The CDR3 DNA reads as TGTGCCAGCAGCCCTGGGGGGGACCGCACAGATACGCAGTATTTT.

This clonotype was counted only a few times. The gene calls are TRBV11-2 and TRBJ2-6; D is undetermined. CDR3 length: 18 residues. V lost 4 bases, J lost 2 bases, and 18 bases lay in between. Germline CDR1 reads SGHAT; CDR2 reads FQNNGV. For the CDR3, the DNA is TGTGCCAGCAGCTCTCTCCCTCCTGCAGTGGCTGGGGCCAACGTCCTGACTTTC. This encodes CASSSLPPAVAGANVLTF.

This clonotype was detected many times. In nucleotides, the CDR3 is TGTGCCAGCAGTTCGGCTTACAATGAGCAGTTCTTC. Translating it yields CASSSAYNEQFF. This chain links TRBV12-3 or TRBV12-4 with TRBJ2-1, with D hard to call. The CDR3 contains 12 residues. V was shortened by 4 bases and J by 4 bases, with 5 bases between the two germline ends.

This clonotype has only one observation. The V gene is TRBV4-3, the J gene TRBJ1-2; 8 nucleotides match TRBD1. CDR1 is LGHNA, CDR2 YSLEER, per germline. V shed 3 bases, J shed 4 bases, and the junction held 4 bases outside the gene matches. The CDR3 length is 14 residues. CDR3 region: CASSQTGAGYGYTF. The CDR3 bases are TGCGCCAGCAGCCAGACAGGGGCGGGCTATGGCTACACCTTC.

The chain joins TRBV6-2 or TRBV6-3 to TRBJ1-1; D is possibly TRBD1 (5 bases). CDR1 and CDR2 from the germline V gene are MNHEY and SVGEGT. V was pared by 0 bases and J by 0 bases, with 8 bases between. CDR3 length equals 15 residues. Written as DNA, the CDR3 is TGTGCCAGCAGTTACTCCCAGGGATTGAACACTGAAGCTTTCTTT. It specifies CASSYSQGLNTEAFF.

The V call is TRBV12-3 or TRBV12-4, the J call TRBJ2-5, with 7 nucleotides matching TRBD1. Trimming cost V 5 bases and J 2 bases; bases outside gene matches: 8. This CDR3 region has 15 residues. The CDR3 nucleotides read TGTGCCAGCAGTCTAACCCCGGACAGGCAAGAGACCCAGTACTTC. Translating it yields CASSLTPDRQETQYF.

J is TRBJ1-6 and V is TRBV7-8; 10 bases fit TRBD1. The CDR3 has 14 amino acids. Per germline, CDR1 SGHVS and CDR2 FQNEAQ. The V gene end was trimmed by 4 bases and the J gene end by 13 bases; junction bases not matched to a gene: 7. CDR3 sequence: CASSSSTGGRPLHF. The CDR3 nucleotides are TGTGCCAGCAGCTCCTCGACAGGGGGCCGGCCCCTCCACTTT.

V gene TRBV6-2 or TRBV6-3 combines with J gene TRBJ2-2; no reliable D call. Trimming pared 5 bases from V and 12 bases from J, leaving 16 bases between. CDR1 and CDR2 (germline): MNHEY, SVGEGT. This CDR3 has 13 residues. CDR3 sequence: CASSNRDTEQLFF. CDR3 DNA sequence: TGTGCCAGCAGTAATAGAGACACCGAGCAGCTGTTTTTT.

This clonotype was detected a few times. The genes are TRBV5-5 and TRBJ2-1, with unresolved D. This CDR3 spans 16 amino acids. The germline V and J ends were trimmed by 0 bases and 6 bases, with 16 bases remaining between them. Looked up from germline, CDR1 is SGHKS and CDR2 is YYEKEE (reference sequence). In DNA, the CDR3 is TGTGCCAGCAGCTTGGGGGGTATGGGATTTCCCAATGAGCAGTTCTTC. It encodes CASSLGGMGFPNEQFF.

The sample holds a few counts of this clonotype. The V and J genes are TRBV27 and TRBJ1-1; perhaps TRBD1 as D (5 bases). The CDR3 runs to 14 residues. Trimming removed 3 bases at V and 1 base at J, with 9 bases between. The germline gives CDR1 MNHEY, CDR2 SMNVEV (reference sequence). The CDR3 here is CASSLQGRNTEAFF. The CDR3 region has the DNA TGTGCCAGCAGTTTGCAGGGAAGGAACACTGAAGCTTTCTTT.

This clonotype showed up just a few times. The chain uses TRBV7-7 and TRBJ2-1; D unresolved. Between the trimmed V and J ends, which lost 5 bases and 5 bases, there was a span of 10 bases. CDR1 is SSHAT, CDR2 FNYEAQ, per germline (reference sequence). This CDR3 comprises 13 residues. CDR3 residues: CASSTGRNNEQFF. In DNA, the CDR3 is TGTGCCAGCAGCACCGGACGGAACAATGAGCAGTTCTTC.

The chain recombines TRBV14 with TRBJ2-1; no firm D call. The length of the CDR3 is 15 residues. The germline V gene encodes CDR1 SGHDN and CDR2 FVKESK. V was pared by 4 bases and J by 3 bases, with 13 bases between. The CDR3 is CASSPYGNDYNEQFF. CDR3 in DNA: TGTGCCAGCAGCCCTTACGGAAACGACTACAATGAGCAGTTCTTC.

This rearrangement joins TRBV12-3 or TRBV12-4 to TRBJ2-1; D is unresolved. Trimming pared 7 bases from V and 6 bases from J, leaving 25 bases between. This CDR3 is built from 17 residues. The DNA for the CDR3 is TGTGCCAGCACCACAGAGGTCCGGGCAGGCTTACGCAATGAGCAGTTCTTC. Protein: CASTTEVRAGLRNEQFF.

This clonotype was found many times. The chain is built from TRBV24-1 and TRBJ2-5; TRBD1 matches 7 bases. The V and J ends lost 3 bases and 0 bases, in that order; junction bases with no gene match: 6. The CDR3 is 16 amino acids. CDR1 KGHDR and CDR2 SFDVKD come from the germline V gene. This CDR3 reads CATSDRPDRDQETQYF. CDR3 DNA: TGTGCCACCAGTGATCGACCTGACAGGGACCAAGAGACCCAGTACTTC.

J is TRBJ1-5 and V is TRBV27; 9 bases align to TRBD1. Germline V gene data show CDR1 as MNHEY and CDR2 as SMNVEV (reference sequence). CDR3 size: 14 residues. V dropped 4 bases and J dropped 6; count of bases not matched to a gene: 4. In DNA, the CDR3 is TGTGCCAGCAGTTGGACAGGGGCGGTTCAGCCCCAGCATTTT. It codes for CASSWTGAVQPQHF.

This clonotype occurred a few times. V is TRBV24-1 and J is TRBJ2-5, with D uncertain. V was clipped by 4 bases and J by 0 bases, with 11 bases between them. The germline CDR1 and CDR2 sequences are KGHDR and SFDVKD. The CDR3 is 15 amino acids. The CDR3 coding sequence is TGTGCCACCAGTGAATCAGTCGCAAACCAAGAGACCCAGTACTTC. Its protein product is CATSESVANQETQYF.

This chain links TRBV5-4 with TRBJ2-5; 12 bases are shared with TRBD1. CDR1 and CDR2 from the germline V gene are SGHNT and YYREEE (reference sequence). V gave up 4 bases and J gave up 5 bases; unmatched junction bases: 3. The CDR3 extends over 14 amino acids. The CDR3 here is CASSGTGGGETQYF. The CDR3 nucleotides read TGTGCCAGCAGCGGGACAGGGGGCGGGGAGACCCAGTACTTC.

This clonotype has a handful of counts. V usage is TRBV2 and J usage is TRBJ1-1; D gene uncertain. Trimming pared 3 bases from V and 0 bases from J, leaving 14 bases between. The CDR3 has 16 amino acids. Germline V gene data show CDR1 as SNHLY and CDR2 as FYNNEI. CDR3 amino acids: CASSDRISRMNTEAFF. The CDR3 bases are TGTGCCAGCAGTGACAGGATCAGTAGAATGAACACTGAAGCTTTCTTT.

V gene TRBV7-6 combines with J gene TRBJ2-7; D is uncertain. Trimming pared 1 base from V and 7 bases from J, leaving 17 bases between. The CDR3 spans 15 residues. Germline V gives CDR1 SGHVS, CDR2 FNYEAQ. The CDR3 sequence is CASSLEAGPFLEQYF. CDR3 nucleotides: TGTGCCAGCAGCTTAGAAGCCGGCCCTTTTTTGGAGCAGTACTTC.

A few counts support this clonotype. V is TRBV13 and J is TRBJ2-7; D not certain. The CDR3 covers 13 residues. In germline, CDR1 is PRHDT, CDR2 FYEKMQ (reference sequence). V was pared by 5 bases and J by 0 bases, with 8 bases between. CDR3 DNA sequence: TGTGCCAGCAGCCCGATATCCTCCTACGAGCAGTACGTC. As protein: CASSPISSYEQYV.

V and J are TRBV5-1 and TRBJ2-3, with 13 bases matching TRBD2. V shed 3 bases, J shed 4 bases, and the junction held 2 bases outside the gene matches. This CDR3 contains 15 residues. Germline CDR1 is SGHRS and CDR2 is YFSETQ. The CDR3 region is CASSSTSGGADTQYF. CDR3 DNA sequence: TGCGCCAGCAGCTCAACTAGCGGGGGGGCAGATACGCAGTATTTT.

V and J are TRBV7-9 and TRBJ1-2; no definite D call. Germline V CDR1 and CDR2: SEHNR, FQNEAQ (reference sequence). This CDR3 comprises 14 residues. V lost 6 bases and J 6 bases, leaving 17 bases between the germline ends. The CDR3 region has the DNA TGTGCCAGCAGTTCGCCCCTCGTCGGGGATGGCTACACCTTC. Protein product: CASSSPLVGDGYTF.

This clonotype was picked up a small number of times. J is TRBJ2-1 and V is TRBV7-2; 9 positions agree with TRBD2. Trimming took 4 bases from V and 4 from J; bases not matched to a gene: 8. The CDR3 covers 16 residues. CDR1 and CDR2 (germline): SGHTA, FQGNSA. This CDR3 reads CASSSASGEPYNEQFF. Written as DNA, the CDR3 is TGTGCCAGCAGCTCCGCTAGCGGGGAGCCATACAATGAGCAGTTCTTC.

J is TRBJ2-2 and V is TRBV12-3 or TRBV12-4; 7 bases agree with TRBD2. The CDR3 runs to 15 residues. J lost 4 bases, V lost 2 bases, and 4 bases had no gene match. CDR3 bases: TGTGCCAGCAGTTTACGACTAGCTGGCACCGGGGAGCTGTTTTTT. It is translated as CASSLRLAGTGELFF.

Comment on this clonotype: This CDR3 is missing its conserved last phenylalanine or tryptophan, likely due to a read error. This chain links TRBV9 with TRBJ2-3; weak D call: TRBD2 (6 bases). Looked up from germline, CDR1 is SGDLS and CDR2 is YYNGEE. V was clipped by 0 bases and J by 4 bases, with 12 bases between them. The CDR3 covers 15 residues. CDR3 amino acids: CASSVERGGADTQYS. The CDR3 coding sequence is TGTGCCAGCAGCGTAGAGAGGGGAGGAGCAGATACGCAGTATTCT.

The table lists this clonotype with a few counts. The chain joins TRBV4-2 to TRBJ1-1, with D perhaps matching TRBD1 (5 bases). V was clipped by 0 bases and J by 13 bases, with 21 bases between them. This CDR3 region has 15 residues. Germline V gene lookup returns CDR1 LGHNA and CDR2 YNFKEQ. The CDR3 protein is CASSQDDLGQEWGFF. DNA for the CDR3: TGTGCCAGCAGCCAAGATGATCTGGGGCAGGAGTGGGGTTTCTTT.

The chain links TRBV7-8 to TRBJ2-7; D unclear. This CDR3 is 12 amino acids long. Trimming left V 2 bases short and J 2 bases short, with 4 bases between. Germline CDR1 SGHVS, CDR2 FQNEAQ. CDR3 sequence reads: CASSLRAYEQYF. The DNA of the CDR3 is TGTGCCAGCAGCTTACGGGCCTACGAGCAGTACTTC.

This clonotype was seen a handful of times. This sequence joins TRBV7-9 and TRBJ2-7; the match to TRBD2 covers 8 bases. The J segment lost 4 bases and the V segment lost 5 bases, leaving 4 bases of the junction unmatched. Germline-derived CDR1 and CDR2 are SEHNR and FQNEAQ (reference sequence). The length of the CDR3 is 13 residues. The DNA for the CDR3 is TGTGCCAGCAGCGCGACGGGGGGGTACGAGCAGTACGTC. Amino acids: CASSATGGYEQYV.